A selection of T cell receptor beta chains follows, all from one sample in a study of blood T cell repertoires in COVID-19. Measured with immunoSEQ multiplex PCR; TCRdb has only the in-frame clones, and not every one. This sample has approximately 210,000 clones, with around 81% found just once. Sequenced input: PBMCs or T cells enriched from blood (not recorded which). The origin of the receptors is a woman in her 50s with acute COVID-19. Both conserved end residues are part of each CDR3. Fields, in order: D gene, V gene, clone size, J gene, CDR3 DNA, CDR3 protein. The D gene is left open where the match is weak. Some rows mark clone size as missing; the rest say once, few, many or name a class of expanded clone.

D gene: NA
V gene: TRBV5-1
clone size: NA
J gene: TRBJ1-6
CDR3 DNA: TGCGCCAGCAGCGGAGGACGGTCTAATTCACCCCTCCACTTT
CDR3 protein: CASSGGRSNSPLHF

D gene: NA
V gene: TRBV30
clone size: NA
J gene: TRBJ1-1
CDR3 DNA: TGTGCCTGGAGTGCCCTCTGGGAGACTGAAGCTTTCTTT
CDR3 protein: CAWSALWETEAFF

D gene: TRBD2
V gene: TRBV7-8
clone size: NA
J gene: TRBJ2-7
CDR3 DNA: TGTGCCAGCAGCTTAGCTTCTAGCGGGAGGGCCTTACGTCGGGAGCAGTACTTC
CDR3 protein: CASSLASSGRALRREQYF

D gene: NA
V gene: TRBV6-1
clone size: NA
J gene: TRBJ1-2
CDR3 DNA: TGTGCCAGCAGTGAACAGGACACCAAATATGGCTACACCTTC
CDR3 protein: CASSEQDTKYGYTF

D gene: NA
V gene: TRBV27
clone size: NA
J gene: TRBJ1-2
CDR3 DNA: TGTGCCAGCAGTACAATAACAGGGCAAGAGGGGAATGGCTACACCTTC
CDR3 protein: CASSTITGQEGNGYTF

D gene: NA
V gene: TRBV4-3
clone size: NA
J gene: TRBJ2-7
CDR3 DNA: TGCGCCAGCAGCCACGGGACACTCTACGAGCAGTACTTC
CDR3 protein: CASSHGTLYEQYF

D gene: NA
V gene: TRBV28
clone size: NA
J gene: TRBJ1-2
CDR3 DNA: TGTGCCAGCAGTTTGGGGCTCGGGGGGGTCCACACCTTC
CDR3 protein: CASSLGLGGVHTF

D gene: TRBD1
V gene: TRBV9
clone size: NA
J gene: TRBJ2-7
CDR3 DNA: TGTGCCAGCAGCGTTGGACAGGATTCCTACGAGCAGTACTTC
CDR3 protein: CASSVGQDSYEQYF

D gene: NA
V gene: TRBV4-3
clone size: NA
J gene: TRBJ1-1
CDR3 DNA: TGCGCCAGCAGCCAAGATGGGGTTACAGGGTTCGCTTTCTTT
CDR3 protein: CASSQDGVTGFAFF

D gene: NA
V gene: TRBV4-3
clone size: NA
J gene: TRBJ1-6
CDR3 DNA: TGCGCCAGCAGCCAAGACAGTTCACCCCTCCACTTT
CDR3 protein: CASSQDSSPLHF

D gene: TRBD1
V gene: TRBV7-2
clone size: few
J gene: TRBJ2-7
CDR3 DNA: TGTGCTAAGTTGGGACAGGGAGCCTACGAGCAGTACTTC
CDR3 protein: CAKLGQGAYEQYF

D gene: TRBD2
V gene: TRBV25-1
clone size: NA
J gene: TRBJ2-2
CDR3 DNA: TGTGCCAGCAGTCCCCCCGGGGGGAGGGCCTTCACCGGGGAGCTGTTTTTT
CDR3 protein: CASSPPGGRAFTGELFF

D gene: NA
V gene: TRBV11-2
clone size: NA
J gene: TRBJ2-7
CDR3 DNA: TGTGCCAGCAGCCAACTACAGGGCAACGAGCAGTACTTC
CDR3 protein: CASSQLQGNEQYF

D gene: NA
V gene: TRBV12-5
clone size: NA
J gene: TRBJ1-2
CDR3 DNA: TGTGCTAGTGGTTTGGTAGGAGGGGCGGATGGCTACACCTTC
CDR3 protein: CASGLVGGADGYTF

D gene: TRBD1
V gene: TRBV7-9
clone size: few
J gene: TRBJ1-6
CDR3 DNA: TGTGCCAGCAGCTTGGGACAGCCGCTTTCCCCCCTCCACTTT
CDR3 protein: CASSLGQPLSPLHF

D gene: TRBD1
V gene: TRBV18
clone size: NA
J gene: TRBJ1-1
CDR3 DNA: TGTGCCAGCTCACGACGCCGGGGACAGGGGTTTATGAACACTGAAGCTTTCTTT
CDR3 protein: CASSRRRGQGFMNTEAFF

D gene: NA
V gene: TRBV7-8
clone size: NA
J gene: TRBJ2-6
CDR3 DNA: TGTGCCAGCAGCTTAATAAGAACATCTGGGGCCAACGTCCTGACTTTC
CDR3 protein: CASSLIRTSGANVLTF

D gene: TRBD2
V gene: TRBV7-6
clone size: NA
J gene: TRBJ2-1
CDR3 DNA: TGTGCCAGCAGCTTAACGACTAGCGGGACCTCCTACAATGAGCAGTTCTTC
CDR3 protein: CASSLTTSGTSYNEQFF

D gene: NA
V gene: TRBV19
clone size: NA
J gene: TRBJ1-1
CDR3 DNA: TGTGCCAGTAGTATGAGGGAGGGACTAACTGAAGCTTTCTTT
CDR3 protein: CASSMREGLTEAFF

D gene: NA
V gene: TRBV14
clone size: NA
J gene: TRBJ1-5
CDR3 DNA: TGTGCCAGCAGTCGCCGACAGGTCATTTGGCCCCAGCATTTT
CDR3 protein: CASSRRQVIWPQHF

D gene: NA
V gene: TRBV4-1
clone size: NA
J gene: TRBJ2-3
CDR3 DNA: TGCGCCAGCAGCCAAAGGATAGGGCGGGCAGGAGAGGCCACAGATACGCAGTATTTT
CDR3 protein: CASSQRIGRAGEATDTQYF

D gene: TRBD1
V gene: TRBV28
clone size: NA
J gene: TRBJ1-6
CDR3 DNA: TGTGCCAGCAGCGAGACAGGGGGGTCGGCTAATTCACCCCTCCACTTT
CDR3 protein: CASSETGGSANSPLHF

D gene: NA
V gene: TRBV19
clone size: NA
J gene: TRBJ1-4
CDR3 DNA: TGTGCCAGTAATACGCAGACGGAGAATCTTGAAAAACTGTTTTTT
CDR3 protein: CASNTQTENLEKLFF

D gene: TRBD1
V gene: TRBV27
clone size: NA
J gene: TRBJ1-2
CDR3 DNA: TGTGCCAGCAGTCTTAGGGACAGACCACGTAACTATGGCTACACCTTC
CDR3 protein: CASSLRDRPRNYGYTF

D gene: NA
V gene: TRBV5-4
clone size: once
J gene: TRBJ2-5
CDR3 DNA: TGTGCCAGCAGCTTGGTCTCGGCTAGGGAGGAGACCCAGTACTTC
CDR3 protein: CASSLVSAREETQYF

D gene: TRBD1
V gene: TRBV4-1
clone size: NA
J gene: TRBJ1-5
CDR3 DNA: TGCGCCAGCAGTTCCGGACAGGGAAGGAAGCTGAATCAGCCCCAGCATTTT
CDR3 protein: CASSSGQGRKLNQPQHF

D gene: NA
V gene: TRBV4-1
clone size: NA
J gene: TRBJ2-5
CDR3 DNA: TGCGCCAGCAGCCAAGACTTCGGGGGTCGGTTGGTTAAGTACCAAGAGACCCAGTACTTC
CDR3 protein: CASSQDFGGRLVKYQETQYF

D gene: TRBD2
V gene: TRBV7-9
clone size: NA
J gene: TRBJ2-5
CDR3 DNA: TGTGCCAGCAGCTTGGGACTAGCGAAAGAGACCCAGTACTTC
CDR3 protein: CASSLGLAKETQYF

D gene: TRBD2
V gene: TRBV28
clone size: NA
J gene: TRBJ2-1
CDR3 DNA: TGTGCCAGCAGTTCCGCGAGCGGGAATTCTTACAATGAGCAGTTCTTC
CDR3 protein: CASSSASGNSYNEQFF

D gene: NA
V gene: TRBV19
clone size: NA
J gene: TRBJ1-2
CDR3 DNA: TGTGCCAGTAGTATTTCTTCCTATGGCTACACCTTC
CDR3 protein: CASSISSYGYTF

D gene: NA
V gene: TRBV2
clone size: NA
J gene: TRBJ2-5
CDR3 DNA: TGTGCCCAGCAGGGGGGAGAGACCCAGTACTTC
CDR3 protein: CAQQGGETQYF

D gene: NA
V gene: TRBV3-1/TRBV3-2
clone size: NA
J gene: TRBJ2-7
CDR3 DNA: TGTGCCAGCAGGCCAAGATTCGGTGACGAGCAGTACTTC
CDR3 protein: CASRPRFGDEQYF

D gene: TRBD1
V gene: TRBV27
clone size: NA
J gene: TRBJ2-7
CDR3 DNA: TGTGCCAGCAGTTTAGGGACAGGGGAACTTGGGTCCTACGAGCAGTACTTC
CDR3 protein: CASSLGTGELGSYEQYF

D gene: NA
V gene: TRBV9
clone size: NA
J gene: TRBJ2-3
CDR3 DNA: TGTGCCAGCAGCCCAACCCCTGGGGAGGATACGCAGTATTTT
CDR3 protein: CASSPTPGEDTQYF

D gene: TRBD1
V gene: TRBV5-1
clone size: NA
J gene: TRBJ2-7
CDR3 DNA: TGCGCCAGCAGCCCAGCCGGACAGGGGCCGTACGAGCAGTACTTC
CDR3 protein: CASSPAGQGPYEQYF

D gene: NA
V gene: TRBV28
clone size: NA
J gene: TRBJ1-6
CDR3 DNA: TGTGCCAGCAGCCCTTTTCAGAGGGTTGGATCACCCCTCCACTTT
CDR3 protein: CASSPFQRVGSPLHF

D gene: TRBD1
V gene: TRBV18
clone size: NA
J gene: TRBJ1-2
CDR3 DNA: TGTGCCAGCTCACCCCAGACAGGGTACAACCCAAATGGCTACACCTTC
CDR3 protein: CASSPQTGYNPNGYTF

D gene: NA
V gene: TRBV6-6
clone size: NA
J gene: TRBJ1-3
CDR3 DNA: TGTGCCAGCAGTTACTCGGGAGGTCCCGGAAACACCATATATTTT
CDR3 protein: CASSYSGGPGNTIYF

D gene: NA
V gene: TRBV28
clone size: NA
J gene: TRBJ2-1
CDR3 DNA: TGTGCCAGCAGTGTAGTGGAGCTGCCTTACAATGAGCAGTTCTTC
CDR3 protein: CASSVVELPYNEQFF

D gene: NA
V gene: TRBV3-1/TRBV3-2
clone size: NA
J gene: TRBJ1-1
CDR3 DNA: TGTGCCAGCAGCCAACTTGTAGGATTTAGGGGTCGAGACACTGAAGCTTTCTTT
CDR3 protein: CASSQLVGFRGRDTEAFF

D gene: TRBD1
V gene: TRBV10-3
clone size: many
J gene: TRBJ2-3
CDR3 DNA: TGTGCCATCAGTGTGGCGTTGACAGGGGCAGGGAATACGCAGTATTTT
CDR3 protein: CAISVALTGAGNTQYF

D gene: NA
V gene: TRBV29-1
clone size: NA
J gene: TRBJ2-2
CDR3 DNA: TGCAGCGTTATTAGCGGGAACACCGGGGAGCTGTTTTTT
CDR3 protein: CSVISGNTGELFF

D gene: NA
V gene: TRBV2
clone size: NA
J gene: TRBJ2-5
CDR3 DNA: TGTGCCAGCAGTGATGGCGGACATTCAACAGAGACCCAGTACTTC
CDR3 protein: CASSDGGHSTETQYF

D gene: TRBD1
V gene: TRBV7-8
clone size: NA
J gene: TRBJ1-2
CDR3 DNA: TGTGCCAGCAGCTTAGACAGGGGCTGGGGAGGCTACACCTTC
CDR3 protein: CASSLDRGWGGYTF

D gene: NA
V gene: TRBV6-5
clone size: NA
J gene: TRBJ1-3
CDR3 DNA: TGTGCCAGCAGTTACTCCCGAGGACAGACTGGAAACACCATATATTTT
CDR3 protein: CASSYSRGQTGNTIYF

D gene: NA
V gene: TRBV10-3
clone size: NA
J gene: TRBJ2-5
CDR3 DNA: TGTGCCATCAGTGAGTCTAGCTCAGCTAAAGAGACCCAGTACTTC
CDR3 protein: CAISESSSAKETQYF

D gene: NA
V gene: TRBV12-3/TRBV12-4
clone size: NA
J gene: TRBJ2-5
CDR3 DNA: TGTGCCAGCAGTACAGGCGTAGAGACCCAGTACTTC
CDR3 protein: CASSTGVETQYF

D gene: NA
V gene: TRBV6-5
clone size: NA
J gene: TRBJ2-3
CDR3 DNA: TGTGCCAGCAGTTACACCTCCTCCGGACAGAATACGCAGTATTTT
CDR3 protein: CASSYTSSGQNTQYF

D gene: NA
V gene: TRBV29-1
clone size: NA
J gene: TRBJ1-4
CDR3 DNA: TGCAGCGTTGTCACGACGGGGGCAACTAATGAAAAACTGTTTTTT
CDR3 protein: CSVVTTGATNEKLFF

D gene: NA
V gene: TRBV19
clone size: NA
J gene: TRBJ1-5
CDR3 DNA: TGTGCCAGTAGTTTCCCCGGGAATCAGCCCCAGCATTTT
CDR3 protein: CASSFPGNQPQHF

D gene: NA
V gene: TRBV5-1
clone size: NA
J gene: TRBJ2-3
CDR3 DNA: TGCGCCAGCAGCTCGGGACTTGTCACAGATACGCAGTATTTT
CDR3 protein: CASSSGLVTDTQYF

D gene: TRBD2
V gene: TRBV7-2
clone size: NA
J gene: TRBJ2-2
CDR3 DNA: TGTGCCAGCAGCCCGGCTAGCGGACGCAACACCGGGGAGCTGTTTTTT
CDR3 protein: CASSPASGRNTGELFF